The clone carrying this T cell receptor (beta chain) was observed many times. Its antigen is still unknown. TCRdb reprocessed the reads via MiXCR and lists one record per CDR3 protein. The sample yields around 16,000 distinct CDR3 sequences, around 21% seen once. The sample comes from a study of liver allograft versus peripheral blood T cells. The overall study: Intrahepatic T cell receptor repertoires from transplanted livers were compared against repertoires in recipients' peripheral blood.

Study-wide findings and caveats: Inside liver allografts, T cell receptor repertoires reportedly diverged from the repertoires found in peripheral blood.

The ends were cut back, 4 bases at V and 9 bases at J, with 13 bases in the middle. CDR1 and CDR2 (germline): MNHEY, SVGAGI. The CDR3 is 14 residues long. The TCR comes from a human patient who had a liver transplant. Some T cells may originate from the graft donor. This chain joins TRBV6-5 and TRBJ1-6; D uncertain. The CDR3, as DNA: TGTGCCAGCAGTTTCCGGACTTCTAGTTCACCCCTCCACTTT. Residues: CASSFRTSSSPLHF.